The source of this T cell receptor (beta chain) is a study of T cell responses to AZD1222 COVID-19 vaccine. General observations from the study: Nearly half of unique spike-specific TCRs reportedly avoided B.1.351 and B.1.1.7 mutated regions.

Profiled with immunoSEQ multiplex PCR; TCRdb holds only in-frame clones, not every one. The sample has tens of thousands of clones, about 86% seen once. Germline CDR1 MNHNS, CDR2 SASEGT. CDR3 length: 13 amino acids. With 3 bases removed from V and 0 bases from J, the gap between germline ends came to 5 bases. Worth noting for this clone: Antigen specificity is unknown.

The clonotype was recovered from an adult in good health. Sequencing was performed on peripheral blood, taken on day 0 of AZD1222 vaccination. The chain recombines TRBV6-1 with TRBJ1-1, with D hard to call. CDR3 residues: CASSDSLNTEAFF. In nucleotides, the CDR3 is TGTGCCAGCAGTGACAGTTTGAACACTGAAGCTTTCTTT.